Each of the 22 T cell receptor beta chains below was sequenced from the same sample in a study of T cells in Graves' hyperthyroidism and ophthalmopathy (dated by TCRdb to the late 2010s). Library preparation was by multiplex PCR. Sequencing was carried out with an Illumina HiSeq 2000. TCR beta CDR3 regions were amplified from RNA transcripts. A first-round RT-PCR of the TCR CDR3 used the HTBI primer set with the Qiagen OneStep RT-PCR kit. TCRdb's own reprocessing of the public reads used fastp at Q25 and MiXCR and kept productive beta chains. Every entry covers one CDR3 protein and lists the most common genes and DNA from its rows. This sample lists approximately 210,000 distinct CDR3 sequences; 17% were detected once. The ten largest clones take up 50% of the sample. The sequencing sample was made of blood. All receptors derive from a man in his forties or fifties with Graves' hyperthyroidism.

Points on this clonotype: A much larger clonotype is one base distant, so this may be a read error. The J gene is TRBJ2-7, the V gene TRBV2; 8 bases are shared with TRBD1. The ends lost 10 bases at V and 2 bases at J; junction bases unmatched: 7. This CDR3 spans 13 amino acids. The germline V gene encodes CDR1 SNHLY and CDR2 FYNNEI. The CDR3 is CANRETGAYEQYF. CDR3 DNA sequence: TGTGCCAACAGGGAGACAGGGGCCTACGAGCAGTACTTC.

In this sample, this clonotype turned up a few times. V gene TRBV5-1 combines with J gene TRBJ1-5; tentative D call: TRBD1 (6 bases). The CDR3 loop spans 14 amino acids. The germline V and J ends were trimmed by 8 bases and 2 bases, with 14 bases remaining between them. The germline V gene has CDR1 SGHRS and CDR2 YFSETQ. The CDR3 nucleotides are TGCGCCAGGAACAAGACAGGCGGCAATCAGCCCCAGCATTTT. Residues: CARNKTGGNQPQHF.

This clonotype was seen ten or more times. This rearrangement joins TRBV11-3 to TRBJ2-3; weak D call: TRBD2 (5 bases). This CDR3 contains 15 residues. Trimming stripped 5 bases from V and 4 bases from J, with 16 bases between. Germline CDR1 and CDR2: SGHNT and YENEEA. The CDR3, as DNA: TGTGCCAGCAGCCTTACTAGAACGGTGGCAGATACGCAGTATTTT. Amino acid sequence: CASSLTRTVADTQYF.

At least ten counts were recorded for this clonotype. The V and J genes are TRBV18 and TRBJ2-5; the D gene is possibly TRBD1 (6 bases). Germline V lookup: CDR1 KGHSH, CDR2 LQKENI. Trimming shortened V by 3 bases and J by 4 bases, and 15 bases separated the two germline ends. This CDR3 comprises 15 residues. The CDR3 loop is CASSPEGGPLETQYF. The CDR3 coding sequence is TGTGCCAGCTCACCGGAAGGGGGTCCCCTAGAGACCCAGTACTTC.

In its sample, this clonotype was seen many times. The CDR3, as DNA: TGTGCCAGCACCAACCTGGGGTTGGGGAATGAGCAGTTCTTC. It yields the protein CASTNLGLGNEQFF. This chain joins TRBV6-1 and TRBJ2-1; D call uncertain. This CDR3 has 14 amino acids. V lost 7 bases, J lost 7 bases, and 17 bases lay in between. Per the germline V gene, CDR1 is MNHNS and CDR2 is SASEGT.

Ten or more counts support this clonotype. The CDR3 reads CASSLSSSSYNEQFF. The CDR3 nucleotides are TGCGCCAGCAGCTTGTCTAGCAGCTCCTACAATGAGCAGTTCTTC. This chain links TRBV5-1 with TRBJ2-1, with a tentative D call TRBD2 (5 bases). The V gene lost 1 base and the J gene lost 0 bases, with 8 bases spanning the gap. The germline CDR1 and CDR2 sequences are SGHRS and YFSETQ. The CDR3 is 15 residues long.

This clonotype was detected ten times or more. V gene TRBV29-1 combines with J gene TRBJ2-4; the D gene is possibly TRBD1 (6 bases). The V gene's germline CDR1 is SQVTM and CDR2 ANQGSEA. Between the trimmed V and J ends, which lost 2 bases and 7 bases, there was a span of 12 bases. This CDR3 region has 13 residues. CDR3 protein: CSVERAGANIQYF. The CDR3 DNA sequence: TGCAGCGTTGAAAGGGCAGGGGCGAACATTCAGTACTTC.

This clonotype was detected many times. The V gene is TRBV11-1, the J gene TRBJ2-1; no clear D gene. Germline loops: CDR1 SGHAT, CDR2 FQDESV (reference sequence). The ends were cut back, 3 bases at V and 7 bases at J, with 7 bases in the middle. This CDR3 comprises 12 residues. The CDR3 DNA follows: TGTGCCAGCAGCTTTTGGGGAAATGAGCAGTTCTTC. As protein: CASSFWGNEQFF.

This clonotype was detected a few times. This clone may be a read error of a much larger clone one base away. V usage is TRBV11-2 and J usage is TRBJ2-2, with D maybe TRBD1 (6 bases). This CDR3 contains 16 residues. Germline assignment: CDR1 SGHAT and CDR2 FQNNGV. For the CDR3, the DNA is TGTGCCAGCACAAGACCGGGACAAAGAAACACCGGGAAGCTGTTTTTT. Protein: CASTRPGQRNTGKLFF.

In this sample, this clonotype turned up many times. This chain joins TRBV10-3 and TRBJ2-7; TRBD2 aligns across 10 bases. With V trimmed by 3 bases and J by 2 bases, 10 bases remained unmatched. CDR3 length: 17 amino acids. Germline CDR1 is ENHRY and CDR2 is SYGVKD. The CDR3 region is CAISDSGLAETTYEQYF. CDR3 sequence (DNA): TGTGCCATCAGTGATTCCGGACTAGCGGAGACGACCTACGAGCAGTACTTC.

This clonotype came up a few times. The V call is TRBV24-1, the J call TRBJ1-2, with unresolved D. Trimming stripped 2 bases from V and 4 bases from J, with 7 bases between. The CDR3 is made up of 13 amino acids. Germline V CDR1 and CDR2: KGHDR, SFDVKD. CDR3 DNA: TGTGCCACCAGTGATTCTGCCGTCTATGGCTACACCTTC. Translated: CATSDSAVYGYTF.

This clonotype was found many times. The rearrangement joins TRBV11-2 to TRBJ2-3; the D gene could be TRBD1 or TRBD2 (5 bases each). This CDR3 has 15 residues. V dropped 8 bases and J dropped 4 bases, with 19 bases sitting between them. Germline CDR1 and CDR2: SGHAT and FQNNGV. The CDR3: CASRGLPKGPDTQYF. CDR3 coding DNA: TGTGCCAGCCGAGGACTCCCCAAGGGACCAGATACGCAGTATTTT.

A note on this clonotype: A much larger clone is a single base away; this may be a read error. The genes are TRBV28 and TRBJ2-4; 9 bases agree with TRBD2. CDR1 MDHEN and CDR2 SYDVKM come from the germline V gene. V was pared by 5 bases and J by 4 bases, with 9 bases of the junction left unmatched. The CDR3 is 16 residues long. CDR3: CASSQWTSAKKNIQYF. CDR3 coding DNA: TGTGCCAGCAGTCAATGGACTAGCGCGAAAAAAAACATTCAGTACTTC.

Only a few counts were recorded for this clonotype. The rearrangement links TRBV2 to TRBJ1-5; D might be TRBD1 (6 bases). This CDR3 has 14 amino acids. V lost 6 bases, J lost 1 base, and 10 bases lay in between. CDR1 SNHLY and CDR2 FYNNEI come from the germline V gene. In DNA, the CDR3 is TGTGCCAGCAGAAGTCAGGGGAGCAATCAGCCCCAGCATTTT. Its translation is CASRSQGSNQPQHF.

The chain links TRBV6-2 or TRBV6-3 to TRBJ2-1, with 7 bases matching TRBD2. Looked up from germline, CDR1 is MNHEY and CDR2 is SVGEGT. The CDR3 covers 14 residues. V shed 7 bases, J shed 7 bases, and the junction held 10 bases outside the gene matches. This chain's CDR3 is CASTRLAEKNEQFF. Written as DNA, the CDR3 is TGTGCCAGCACCCGGCTAGCGGAAAAAAATGAGCAGTTCTTC.

The CDR3 bases are TGTGCCAGCAGCTATTGGACTAGCGGGAGTAATACAGATACGCAGTATTTT. Translated, it gives CASSYWTSGSNTDTQYF. The genes are TRBV7-2 and TRBJ2-3; 13 bases are a match to TRBD2. CDR3 size: 17 residues. In germline, CDR1 is SGHTA, CDR2 FQGNSA. Trimming cost V 4 bases and J 3 bases; bases outside gene matches: 7. Based on the CDR3 plus reference TRBV7-2 and TRBJ2-3, the full variable domain is GAGVSQSPSNKVTEKGKDVELRCDPISGHTALYWYRQSLGQGLEFLIYFQGNSAPDKSGLPSDRFSAERTGGSVSTLTIQRTQQEDSAVYLCASSYWTSGSNTDTQYFGPGTRLTVL.

This clonotype appeared many times. The gene calls are TRBV6-1 and TRBJ2-1, with 10 nucleotides matching TRBD2. The V and J ends lost 7 bases and 6 bases, in that order; junction bases with no gene match: 9. Germline values: CDR1 MNHNS, CDR2 SASEGT. There are 15 residues in the CDR3. The CDR3 region has the DNA TGTGCCAGCATATGGGCTAGCGGGAGTTCCAATGAGCAGTTCTTC. This translates into CASIWASGSSNEQFF.

Concerning this clonotype: A read error may be the cause here, since a much bigger clone is one base away. The J gene is TRBJ2-5, the V gene TRBV7-9; D remains unclear. V was shortened by 10 bases and J by 2 bases, with 11 bases between the two germline ends. The CDR3 consists of 12 residues. Per germline, CDR1 SEHNR and CDR2 FQNEAQ (reference sequence). CDR3 bases: TGTGCCAACCGTACAGCGCAAGAGACCCAGTACTTC. It yields the protein CANRTAQETQYF.

This clonotype occurred many times. The CDR3 region is CSVAGTSGRAGETQYF. As DNA, the CDR3 is TGCAGCGTTGCCGGGACTAGCGGGAGGGCCGGGGAGACCCAGTACTTC. The J gene is TRBJ2-5, the V gene TRBV29-1, with TRBD2 matching 16 bases. The CDR3 sequence is 16 residues long. The V segment lost 4 bases and the J segment 5 bases; nucleotides outside the gene matches: 7. Germline loops: CDR1 SQVTM, CDR2 ANQGSEA. The complete variable domain, with remaining parts taken from reference TRBV29-1 and TRBJ2-5, reads SAVISQKPSRDICQRGTSLTIQCQVDSQVTMMFWYRQQPGQSLTLIATANQGSEATYESGFVIDKFPISRPNLTFSTLTVSNMSPEDSSIYLCSVAGTSGRAGETQYFGPGTRLLVL.

The chain carries TRBV29-1 and TRBJ2-2; TRBD1 agrees at 9 bases. The CDR3 is 16 residues long. Trimming removed 7 bases from V and 5 bases from J; junction bases left unmatched: 14. Germline-derived CDR1 and CDR2 are SQVTM and ANQGSEA. Here the CDR3 reads CSALLRRQGVTGELFF. As DNA, the CDR3 is TGCAGCGCCCTCCTCCGGCGACAGGGGGTGACCGGGGAGCTGTTTTTT.

Ten or more counts support this clonotype. The chain recombines TRBV20-1 with TRBJ1-1; 8 positions match TRBD1. This CDR3 spans 13 amino acids. Germline assignment: CDR1 DFQATT and CDR2 SNEGSKA (reference sequence). The junction had 9 bases not matched to a gene; V was cut back by 6 bases and J by 6 bases. The CDR3 spells CSAPGGAVAEAFF. CDR3 DNA: TGCAGTGCACCAGGGGGCGCGGTGGCTGAAGCTTTCTTT.

CDR3 loop: CSEAGQGAVGMNTEAFF. CDR3 nucleotides: TGCAGTGAAGCGGGACAGGGGGCAGTGGGAATGAACACTGAAGCTTTCTTT. The gene calls are TRBV20-1 and TRBJ1-1; 12 bases match TRBD1. The V segment lost 7 bases and the J segment 0 bases; nucleotides outside the gene matches: 12. The germline V gene has CDR1 DFQATT and CDR2 SNEGSKA (reference sequence). The CDR3 is 17 residues long.